One and the same sample provided the 20 T cell receptor beta chains below, sequenced in a study of response to subunit inactivated influenza vaccine. Using its own MiXCR run on the RT-PCR reads, TCRdb lists one record per CDR3 protein. The data show about 190,000 distinct CDR3 sequences, under 15% seen once. Sample: CD8+ T cells sorted from PBMCs, taken roughly 5 days after vaccination. These receptors all come from a man aged 45-65 years who received an inactivated influenza vaccine.

This clonotype was counted ten times or more. The CDR3 coding sequence is TGTGCCACTACGACAGGGAATGAAAAACTGTTTTTT. It codes for CATTTGNEKLFF. The genes are TRBV6-5 and TRBJ1-4, with 7 bases that match TRBD1. CDR3 size: 12 residues. CDR1 and CDR2 from the germline V gene are MNHEY and SVGAGI. J gave up 5 bases and V 10 bases, and 4 bases lay outside the gene matches.

This clonotype was found a few times. The chain is built from TRBV30 and TRBJ2-4; D is unresolved. Trimming cost V 0 bases and J 0 bases, with 6 bases left between them. The CDR3 runs to 14 residues. Germline-derived CDR1 and CDR2 are GTSNPN and SVGIG (reference sequence). In nucleotides, the CDR3 is TGTGCCTGGAGTGTAGAGGTAGCCAAAAACATTCAGTACTTC. Amino acid sequence: CAWSVEVAKNIQYF.

There are a few counts of this clonotype. The CDR3 DNA reads TGTGCCAGCAGCTTAGGTGGGGGGATCGAGCAGTACTTC. Protein: CASSLGGGIEQYF. The chain couples TRBV7-2 to TRBJ2-7, with D possibly TRBD2 on 6 matching bases. The germline V and J ends were trimmed by 1 base and 6 bases, with 10 bases remaining between them. The germline V gene encodes CDR1 SGHTA and CDR2 FQGNSA. This CDR3 has 13 residues.

The rearrangement uses TRBV7-8 and TRBJ1-2, with D unclear. Germline values: CDR1 SGHVS, CDR2 FQNEAQ. CDR3 length: 16 amino acids. The V end was cut by 2 bases, the J end by 4 bases, with 17 bases between. DNA of the CDR3: TGTGCCAGCAGCTTATTCCTGGGAGTAGGTAGCTATGGCTACACCTTC. Residues: CASSLFLGVGSYGYTF.

This clonotype turned up a few times. The chain recombines TRBV20-1 with TRBJ2-7; D not certain. Germline V gene sequence: CDR1 DFQATT, CDR2 SNEGSKA (reference sequence). The length of the CDR3 is 12 residues. Trimming pared 6 bases from V and 1 base from J, leaving 10 bases between. CDR3: CSARINSYEQYF. As DNA, the CDR3 is TGCAGTGCGCGGATCAATTCCTACGAGCAGTACTTC.

The sample holds a few counts of this clonotype. This sequence joins TRBV10-2 and TRBJ2-1, with TRBD2 matching 10 bases. With 3 bases clipped from V and 6 bases from J, the junction kept 5 bases outside the gene matches. CDR3 length: 15 residues. CDR1 and CDR2 (germline): WSHSY, SAAADI. CDR3 sequence: CASSDTSGMVNEQFF. In DNA form, the CDR3 reads TGCGCCAGCAGTGATACTAGCGGGATGGTCAATGAGCAGTTCTTC.

The CDR3 region has the DNA TGTGCCAGCAGCTCGCCCGGGACAGGGGCCTACGAGCAGTACTTC. Protein sequence: CASSSPGTGAYEQYF. The V call is TRBV13, the J call TRBJ2-7; 10 bases map to TRBD1. The CDR3 consists of 15 residues. CDR1 PRHDT and CDR2 FYEKMQ come from the germline V gene (reference sequence). Germline trimming cut 4 bases from V and 2 bases from J; bases unmatched to any gene: 5.

The rearrangement uses TRBV4-2 and TRBJ2-1, with D unclear. Germline CDR1 and CDR2: LGHNA and YNFKEQ. The CDR3 contains 14 residues. Trimming pared 3 bases from V and 1 base from J, leaving 7 bases between. The CDR3 here is CASSHVMSYNEQFF. In DNA form, the CDR3 reads TGTGCCAGCAGCCACGTAATGTCCTACAATGAGCAGTTCTTC.

The sample holds a few counts of this clonotype. The chain couples TRBV7-9 to TRBJ2-3, with TRBD1 as a possible D gene (6 bases). Per the germline V gene, CDR1 is SEHNR and CDR2 is FQNEAQ (reference sequence). CDR3 length: 15 amino acids. The V gene lost 6 bases and the J gene lost 3 bases, with 16 bases spanning the gap. In DNA form, the CDR3 reads TGTGCCAGCAGATACGGACAGAGGGAAACAGATACGCAGTATTTT. Its translation is CASRYGQRETDTQYF.

This clonotype was found a few times. The chain carries TRBV7-9 and TRBJ1-4, with a tentative D call TRBD1 (5 bases). Germline V lookup: CDR1 SEHNR, CDR2 FQNEAQ (reference sequence). The ends were cut back, 1 base at V and 6 bases at J, with 12 bases in the middle. The CDR3 spans 15 residues. CDR3 in DNA: TGTGCCAGCAGCTTAGAAGGGGTTTTGGATGAAAAACTGTTTTTT. Protein: CASSLEGVLDEKLFF.

This clonotype has ten or more counts. The chain recombines TRBV12-3 or TRBV12-4 with TRBJ2-2; D not resolved. V lost 5 bases and J lost 2, with 6 bases in between. The length of the CDR3 is 13 residues. The CDR3 loop is CASSGSNTGELFF. For the CDR3, the DNA is TGTGCCAGCAGTGGCAGCAACACCGGGGAGCTGTTTTTT.

The CDR3 sequence: CASSQHGYEQYF. In DNA form, the CDR3 reads TGTGCCAGCAGCCAGCACGGATACGAGCAGTACTTC. The chain joins TRBV3-1 to TRBJ2-7; D unresolved. CDR1 is LGHDT and CDR2 is YNNKEL in the germline V gene (reference sequence). This CDR3 spans 12 amino acids. The V end was cut by 3 bases, the J end by 4 bases, with 7 bases between.

This chain joins TRBV7-6 and TRBJ2-7, with a possible D match to TRBD1 (6 bases). In germline, CDR1 is SGHVS, CDR2 FNYEAQ. The CDR3 is 12 amino acids. Trimming shortened V by 5 bases and J by 4 bases, and 9 bases separated the two germline ends. The CDR3 region has the DNA TGTGCCAGCAGCGACGGACAGTACGAGCAGTACTTC. It codes for CASSDGQYEQYF.

The chain is built from TRBV7-8 and TRBJ1-4; possible D gene TRBD1, 5 bases. V gave up 1 base and J gave up 11 bases, with 17 bases separating them. Germline CDR1 reads SGHVS; CDR2 reads FQNEAQ. The CDR3 has 15 residues. In DNA, the CDR3 is TGTGCCAGCAGCTTAGAAACCTGGGGACCCGGGAAACTGTTTTTT. Protein sequence: CASSLETWGPGKLFF.

This clonotype was counted only a few times. This sequence joins TRBV28 and TRBJ2-5; D gene uncertain. The V gene's germline CDR1 is MDHEN and CDR2 SYDVKM. The V and J ends lost 2 bases and 2 bases respectively, with 9 bases between them. The CDR3 is 14 residues long. This chain's CDR3 is CASSLTAEQETQYF. The CDR3 coding sequence is TGTGCCAGCAGTTTAACGGCGGAACAAGAGACCCAGTACTTC.

The V and J genes are TRBV10-2 and TRBJ2-2, with D tentatively TRBD2 (6 bases). CDR1 and CDR2 from the germline V gene are WSHSY and SAAADI. Trimming cost V 11 bases and J 1 base, with 17 bases left between them. The CDR3 runs 15 residues. The CDR3 loop is CAGGTHERNTGELFF. The CDR3 DNA sequence: TGCGCCGGCGGGACCCACGAACGGAACACCGGGGAGCTGTTTTTT.

The chain is built from TRBV6-2 or TRBV6-3 and TRBJ2-3, with D maybe TRBD1 (5 bases). Deletions cut 6 bases from V and 0 bases from J, with 13 bases between. This CDR3 is built from 15 residues. Germline CDR1 and CDR2: MNHEY and SVGEGT. Here the CDR3 DNA reads TGTGCCAGCAGCTACCTGGGGCCTAGCACAGATACGCAGTATTTT. Residues: CASSYLGPSTDTQYF.

This clonotype has just a few counts. This sequence joins TRBV6-2 or TRBV6-3 and TRBJ2-1; 11 bases align to TRBD2. The CDR3 consists of 14 residues. Germline trimming cut 6 bases from V and 6 bases from J; bases unmatched to any gene: 4. Per germline, CDR1 MNHEY and CDR2 SVGEGT. The CDR3 spells CASRLAGGSNEQFF. The CDR3 DNA reads as TGTGCCAGCAGATTAGCGGGAGGGTCCAATGAGCAGTTCTTC.

J is TRBJ1-5 and V is TRBV15; 8 bases are shared with TRBD1. Trimming took 0 bases from V and 4 from J; bases not matched to a gene: 5. The length of the CDR3 is 16 residues. Germline V gene sequence: CDR1 LNHNV, CDR2 YYDKDF (reference sequence). The CDR3 sequence: CATSRDFQGANQPQHF. CDR3 in DNA: TGTGCCACCAGCAGAGATTTCCAGGGGGCAAATCAGCCCCAGCATTTT.

The chain is built from TRBV3-1 and TRBJ2-6, with TRBD1 matching over 8 bases. The CDR3 length is 17 residues. The germline V gene has CDR1 LGHDT and CDR2 YNNKEL (reference sequence). Unmatched junction bases numbered 3, after V lost 2 bases and J lost 0 bases. DNA of the CDR3: TGTGCCAGCAGCCAAAGGGACAGGACCTCTGGGGCCAACGTCCTGACTTTC. This sequence encodes CASSQRDRTSGANVLTF.